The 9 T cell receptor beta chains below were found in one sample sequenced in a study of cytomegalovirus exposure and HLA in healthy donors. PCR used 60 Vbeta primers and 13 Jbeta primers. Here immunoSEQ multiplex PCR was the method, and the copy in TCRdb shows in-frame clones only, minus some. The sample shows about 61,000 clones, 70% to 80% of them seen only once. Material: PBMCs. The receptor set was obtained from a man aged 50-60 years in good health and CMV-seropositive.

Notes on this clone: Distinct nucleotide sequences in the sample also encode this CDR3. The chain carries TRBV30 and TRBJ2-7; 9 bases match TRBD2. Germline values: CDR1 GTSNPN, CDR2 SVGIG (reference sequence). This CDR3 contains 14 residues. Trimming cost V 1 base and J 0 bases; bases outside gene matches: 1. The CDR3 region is CAWSGLAVSYEQYF. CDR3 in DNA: TGTGCCTGGAGTGGACTAGCGGTCTCCTACGAGCAGTACTTC. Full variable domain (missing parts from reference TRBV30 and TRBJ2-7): SQTIHQWPATLVQPVGSPLSLECTVEGTSNPNLYWYRQAAGRGLQLLFYSVGIGQISSEVPQNLSASRPQDRQFILSSKKLLLSDSGFYLCAWSGLAVSYEQYFGPGTRLTVT.

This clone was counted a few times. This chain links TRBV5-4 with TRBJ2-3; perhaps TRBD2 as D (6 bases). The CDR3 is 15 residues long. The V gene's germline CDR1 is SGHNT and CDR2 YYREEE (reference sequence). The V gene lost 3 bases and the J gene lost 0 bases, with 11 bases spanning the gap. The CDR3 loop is CASSSDGGSTDTQYF. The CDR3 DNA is TGTGCCAGCAGCTCGGACGGGGGTAGCACAGATACGCAGTATTTT.

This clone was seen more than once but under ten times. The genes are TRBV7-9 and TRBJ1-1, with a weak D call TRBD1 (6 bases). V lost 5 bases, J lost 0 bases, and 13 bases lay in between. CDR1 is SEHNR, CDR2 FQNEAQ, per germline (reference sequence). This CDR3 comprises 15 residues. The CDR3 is CASSQGGDLNTEAFF. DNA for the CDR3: TGTGCCAGCAGCCAAGGGGGAGACCTGAACACTGAAGCTTTCTTT.

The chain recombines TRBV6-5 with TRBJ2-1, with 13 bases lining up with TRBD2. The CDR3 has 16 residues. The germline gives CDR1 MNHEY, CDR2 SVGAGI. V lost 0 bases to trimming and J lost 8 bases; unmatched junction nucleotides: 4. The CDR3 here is CASSYSGLAGADEQFF. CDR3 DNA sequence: TGTGCCAGCAGTTACTCCGGACTAGCGGGAGCGGATGAGCAGTTCTTC.

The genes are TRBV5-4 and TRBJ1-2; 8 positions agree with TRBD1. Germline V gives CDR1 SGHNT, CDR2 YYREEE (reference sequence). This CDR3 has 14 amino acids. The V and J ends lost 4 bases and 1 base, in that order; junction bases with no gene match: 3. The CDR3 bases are TGTGCCAGCAGCCTACAGGGGGTTAACTATGGCTACACCTTC. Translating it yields CASSLQGVNYGYTF.

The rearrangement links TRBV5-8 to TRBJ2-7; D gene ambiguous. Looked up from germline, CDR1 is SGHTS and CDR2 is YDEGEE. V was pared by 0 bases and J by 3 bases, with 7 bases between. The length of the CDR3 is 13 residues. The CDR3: CASSLGLDYEQYF. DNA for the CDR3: TGTGCCAGCAGCTTGGGTTTAGACTACGAGCAGTACTTC.

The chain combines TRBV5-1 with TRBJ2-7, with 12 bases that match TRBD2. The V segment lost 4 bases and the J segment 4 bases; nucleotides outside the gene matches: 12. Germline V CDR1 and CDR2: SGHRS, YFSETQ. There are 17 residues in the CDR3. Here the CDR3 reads CASSPPLAGGPEYEQYF. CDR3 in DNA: TGCGCCAGCAGCCCTCCGCTAGCGGGAGGGCCGGAGTACGAGCAGTACTTC.

This CDR3 reads CASTSRGGDEQFF. CDR3 coding DNA: TGCGCCAGCACCTCTCGGGGGGGGGATGAGCAGTTCTTC. The J gene is TRBJ2-1, the V gene TRBV10-2, with 8 bases identical to TRBD2. The germline CDR1 and CDR2 sequences are WSHSY and SAAADI. V was clipped by 7 bases and J by 8 bases; unmatched bases: 7. The CDR3 totals 13 residues.

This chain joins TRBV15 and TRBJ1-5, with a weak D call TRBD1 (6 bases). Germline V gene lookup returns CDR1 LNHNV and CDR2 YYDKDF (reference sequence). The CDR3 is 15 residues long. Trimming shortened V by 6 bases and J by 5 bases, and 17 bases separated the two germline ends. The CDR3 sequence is CATREGDAGHQPQHF. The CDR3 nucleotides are TGTGCCACCAGAGAGGGGGACGCCGGGCATCAGCCCCAGCATTTT.